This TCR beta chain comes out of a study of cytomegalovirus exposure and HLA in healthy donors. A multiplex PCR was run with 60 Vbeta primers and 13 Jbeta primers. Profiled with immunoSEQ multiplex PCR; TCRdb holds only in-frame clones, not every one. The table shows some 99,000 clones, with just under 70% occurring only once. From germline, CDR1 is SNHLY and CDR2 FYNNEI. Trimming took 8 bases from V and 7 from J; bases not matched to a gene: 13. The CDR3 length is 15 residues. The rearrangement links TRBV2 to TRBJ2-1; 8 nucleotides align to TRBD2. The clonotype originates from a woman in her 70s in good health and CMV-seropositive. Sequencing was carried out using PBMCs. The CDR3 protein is CASGVGGAGWNEQFF. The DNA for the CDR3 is TGTGCCAGCGGGGTCGGGGGGGCCGGGTGGAATGAGCAGTTCTTC.